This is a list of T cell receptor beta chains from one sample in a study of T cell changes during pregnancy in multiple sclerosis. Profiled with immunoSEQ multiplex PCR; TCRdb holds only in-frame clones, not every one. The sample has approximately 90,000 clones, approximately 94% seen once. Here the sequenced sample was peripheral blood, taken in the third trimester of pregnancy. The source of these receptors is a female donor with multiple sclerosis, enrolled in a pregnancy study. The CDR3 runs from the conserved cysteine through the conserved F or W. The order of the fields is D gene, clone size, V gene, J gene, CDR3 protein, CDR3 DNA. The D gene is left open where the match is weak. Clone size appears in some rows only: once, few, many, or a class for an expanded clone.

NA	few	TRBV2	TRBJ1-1	CASSEWVQPEAFF	TGTGCCAGCAGTGAATGGGTACAGCCTGAAGCTTTCTTT
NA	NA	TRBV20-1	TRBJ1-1	CSARGDNEAFF	TGCAGTGCTAGGGGGGACAATGAAGCTTTCTTT
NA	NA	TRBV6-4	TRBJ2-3	CASSDATGSGGTDTQYF	TGTGCCAGCAGTGATGCAACGGGCTCTGGAGGAACAGATACGCAGTATTTT
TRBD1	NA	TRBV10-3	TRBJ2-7	CAISDQGAGEQYF	TGTGCCATCAGTGACCAGGGGGCGGGGGAGCAGTACTTC
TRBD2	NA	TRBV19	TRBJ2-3	CASSVSGAEGNTQYF	TGTGCCAGTAGTGTTAGCGGGGCCGAAGGGAATACGCAGTATTTT
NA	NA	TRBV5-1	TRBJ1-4	CASNGEGGPAEKLFF	TGCGCCAGCAACGGGGAGGGGGGACCCGCCGAAAAACTGTTTTTT
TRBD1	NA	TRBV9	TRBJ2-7	CASSLGDSPSYEQYF	TGTGCCAGCAGCCTAGGGGACAGTCCTTCCTACGAGCAGTACTTC
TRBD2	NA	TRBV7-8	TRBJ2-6	CASSVAGGPTGANVLTF	TGTGCCAGCAGCGTAGCGGGAGGCCCGACTGGGGCCAACGTCCTGACTTTC
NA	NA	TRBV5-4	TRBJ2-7	CASSLAGINEQYF	TGTGCCAGCAGCTTGGCCGGGATCAACGAGCAGTACTTC
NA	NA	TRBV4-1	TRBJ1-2	CASSQDTVYGYTF	TGCGCCAGCAGCCAAGATACAGTCTATGGCTACACCTTC
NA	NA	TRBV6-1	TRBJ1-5	CASSERYDSTDPLGLQPQHF	TGTGCCAGCAGTGAAAGATACGATTCGACAGACCCTTTGGGTCTCCAGCCCCAGCATTTT
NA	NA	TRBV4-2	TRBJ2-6	CASSQDRDSGANVLTF	TGTGCCAGCAGCCAAGATCGGGACTCTGGGGCCAACGTCCTGACTTTC
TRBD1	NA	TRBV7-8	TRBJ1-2	CASSSDYQDRGYGYTF	TGTGCCAGCAGCTCGGATTACCAGGACAGGGGGTATGGCTACACCTTC
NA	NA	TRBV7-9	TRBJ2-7	CASSVTGFSYEQYF	TGTGCCAGCAGCGTAACAGGGTTTTCCTACGAGCAGTACTTC
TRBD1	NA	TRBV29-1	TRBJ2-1	CSVSVGGRGHNEQFF	TGCAGCGTGTCGGTGGGCGGAAGGGGGCACAATGAGCAGTTCTTC
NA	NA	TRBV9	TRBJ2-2	CASSPTGTSTGELFF	TGTGCCAGCAGCCCGACCGGGACATCCACCGGGGAGCTGTTTTTT
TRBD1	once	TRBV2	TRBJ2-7	CASSPGTGIPYEQYF	TGTGCCAGCAGCCCCGGGACAGGGATTCCCTACGAGCAGTACTTC
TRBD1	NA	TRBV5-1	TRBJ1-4	CASSLGNRGPNEKLFF	TGCGCCAGCAGCTTGGGGAACAGGGGTCCGAATGAAAAACTGTTTTTT
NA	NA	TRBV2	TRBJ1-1	CASSLDTRAEAFF	TGTGCCAGCAGTCTGGACACCCGCGCTGAAGCTTTCTTT
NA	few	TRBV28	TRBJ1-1	CASSLSLHKAFF	TGTGCCAGCAGTTTATCCTTACACAAAGCTTTCTTT
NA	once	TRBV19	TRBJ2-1	CASSSGGYNEQFF	TGTGCCAGTAGTTCTGGCGGATACAATGAGCAGTTCTTC
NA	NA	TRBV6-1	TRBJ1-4	CASSGQTVRHEKLFF	TGTGCCAGCAGTGGACAGACAGTACGGCATGAAAAACTGTTTTTT
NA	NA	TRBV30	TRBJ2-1	CAWQTSPHGEQFF	TGTGCCTGGCAAACGTCCCCCCACGGTGAGCAGTTCTTC
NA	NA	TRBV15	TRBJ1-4	CATYGTAGGEKLFF	TGTGCCACCTACGGGACGGCCGGAGGGGAAAAACTGTTTTTT
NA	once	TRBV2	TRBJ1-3	CARDQGKAGNTIYF	TGTGCCAGGGATCAGGGTAAAGCTGGAAACACCATATATTTT
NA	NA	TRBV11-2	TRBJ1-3	CASSPIGRRLHSGNTIYF	TGTGCCAGCAGCCCGATCGGCAGGCGCCTCCACTCTGGAAACACCATATATTTT
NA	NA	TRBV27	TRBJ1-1	CASSLGLRNTEAFF	TGTGCCAGCAGTTTGGGACTCAGGAACACTGAAGCTTTCTTT
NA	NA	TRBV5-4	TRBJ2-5	CASRQATRGGETQYF	TGTGCCAGCAGGCAAGCAACCAGGGGTGGGGAGACCCAGTACTTC
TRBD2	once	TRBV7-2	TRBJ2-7	CASSLALAGSSYEQYF	TGTGCCAGCAGCTTAGCACTAGCGGGTAGCTCCTACGAGCAGTACTTC
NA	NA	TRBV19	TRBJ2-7	CASSMGRNYEQYF	TGTGCCAGTAGTATGGGCCGGAACTACGAGCAGTACTTC
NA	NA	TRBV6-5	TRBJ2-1	CASSPTPTFEQFF	TGTGCCAGCAGTCCAACCCCTACCTTTGAGCAGTTCTTC
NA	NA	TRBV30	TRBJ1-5	CAWSVLGRGQPQHF	TGTGCCTGGAGTGTACTGGGGCGCGGTCAGCCCCAGCATTTT
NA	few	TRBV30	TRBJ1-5	CAWSVTGLLQPQHF	TGTGCCTGGAGTGTAACAGGGCTTTTACAGCCCCAGCATTTT
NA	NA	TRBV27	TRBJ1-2	CASSLTANYGYTF	TGTGCCAGCAGTTTGACAGCTAACTATGGCTACACCTTC
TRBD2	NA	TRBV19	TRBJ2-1	CASLNPMHMAGGPPLFF	TGTGCCAGTTTGAACCCAATGCATATGGCGGGAGGGCCCCCTCTGTTCTTC